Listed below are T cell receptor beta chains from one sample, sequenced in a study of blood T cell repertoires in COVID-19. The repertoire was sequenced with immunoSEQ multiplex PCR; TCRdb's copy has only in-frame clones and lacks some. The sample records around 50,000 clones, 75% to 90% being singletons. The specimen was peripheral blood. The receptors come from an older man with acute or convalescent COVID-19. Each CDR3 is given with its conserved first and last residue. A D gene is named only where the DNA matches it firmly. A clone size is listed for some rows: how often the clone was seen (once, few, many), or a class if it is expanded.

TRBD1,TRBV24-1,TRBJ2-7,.,CATSDPRDRPYEQYF,TGTGCCACCAGTGATCCCCGGGACAGGCCGTACGAGCAGTACTTC
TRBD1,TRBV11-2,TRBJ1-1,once,CASSSSSGGANTEAFF,TGTGCCAGCAGCTCGTCTTCAGGGGGCGCGAACACTGAAGCTTTCTTT
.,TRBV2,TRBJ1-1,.,CASRGARAFF,TGTGCCAGCAGGGGGGCAAGGGCTTTCTTT
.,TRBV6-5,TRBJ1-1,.,CASNLWRGTEAFF,TGTGCCAGCAACCTCTGGCGGGGCACTGAAGCTTTCTTT
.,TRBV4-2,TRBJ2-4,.,CASSQETSAQNIQYF,TGTGCCAGCAGCCAAGAGACATCGGCCCAAAACATTCAGTACTTC
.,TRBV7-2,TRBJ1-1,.,CASSGQMMNTEAFF,TGTGCCAGCAGTGGACAGATGATGAACACTGAAGCTTTCTTT
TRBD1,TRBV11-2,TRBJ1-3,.,CASSLGTGGYF,TGTGCCAGCAGCTTGGGGACAGGGGGATATTTT
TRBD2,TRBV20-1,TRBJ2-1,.,CSASSRGGYNEQFF,TGCAGTGCTAGTTCCCGGGGGGGTTACAATGAGCAGTTCTTC
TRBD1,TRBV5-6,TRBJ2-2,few,CASSLGTGRTGELFF,TGTGCCAGCAGCCTGGGGACAGGTCGGACCGGGGAGCTGTTTTTT
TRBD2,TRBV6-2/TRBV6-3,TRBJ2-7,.,CASSNGLAYYEQYF,TGTGCCAGCAGTAACGGACTAGCGTACTACGAGCAGTACTTC
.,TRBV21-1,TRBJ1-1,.,CASSKVPQEGTEAFF,TGTGCCAGCAGCAAAGTCCCCCAGGAGGGGACTGAAGCTTTCTTT
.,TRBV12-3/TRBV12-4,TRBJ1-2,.,CASSFQGDAGYTF,TGTGCCAGCAGTTTTCAGGGTGACGCTGGCTACACCTTC
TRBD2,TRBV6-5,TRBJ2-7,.,CASSYRWGRDGYEQYF,TGTGCCAGCAGTTACCGGTGGGGGAGGGATGGCTACGAGCAGTACTTC
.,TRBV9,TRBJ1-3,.,CASSVAGLYSGNTIYF,TGTGCCAGCAGCGTCGCAGGACTTTACTCTGGAAACACCATATATTTT
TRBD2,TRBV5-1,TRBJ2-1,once,CASSLDPSGVKSYNEQFF,TGCGCCAGCAGCTTGGATCCTAGCGGGGTAAAATCCTACAATGAGCAGTTCTTC
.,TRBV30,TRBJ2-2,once,CAWSRGNTGELFF,TGTGCCTGGAGTCGGGGGAACACCGGGGAGCTGTTTTTT
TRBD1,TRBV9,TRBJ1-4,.,CASSARGQEKLFF,TGTGCCAGCAGCGCAAGGGGGCAAGAAAAACTGTTTTTT
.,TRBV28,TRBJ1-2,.,CASSLYGYTF,TGTGCCAGCAGCCTATATGGCTACACCTTC
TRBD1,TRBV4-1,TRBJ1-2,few,CASSQVAPGTGYGYTF,TGCGCCAGCAGCCAAGTAGCACCCGGGACAGGCTATGGCTACACCTTC
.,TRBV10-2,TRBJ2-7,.,CASSESGSLLYEQYF,TGCGCCAGCAGTGAGTCGGGCAGCCTCCTCTACGAGCAGTACTTC
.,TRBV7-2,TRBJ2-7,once,CASSLRSQQVISYEQYF,TGTGCCAGCAGCCTCAGGTCACAGCAGGTTATATCCTACGAGCAGTACTTC
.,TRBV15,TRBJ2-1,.,CATSSGASGEQFF,TGTGCCACCAGCAGTGGGGCATCGGGTGAGCAGTTCTTC
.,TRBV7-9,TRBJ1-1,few,CASSHPSLNTEAFF,TGTGCCAGCAGCCACCCGAGCCTGAACACTGAAGCTTTCTTT
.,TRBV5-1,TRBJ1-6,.,CASSEGYNSPLHF,TGCGCCAGCAGTGAGGGATATAATTCACCCCTCCACTTT
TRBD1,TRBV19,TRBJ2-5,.,CASNDDRGDETQYF,TGTGCCAGTAACGACGACAGGGGGGACGAGACCCAGTACTTC
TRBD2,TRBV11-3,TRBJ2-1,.,CASSLVAGVDEQFF,TGTGCCAGCAGCTTAGTGGCGGGGGTGGATGAGCAGTTCTTC
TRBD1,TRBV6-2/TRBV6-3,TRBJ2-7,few,CASTPVRTGFYEQYF,TGTGCCAGCACCCCCGTCAGGACAGGCTTCTACGAGCAGTACTTC
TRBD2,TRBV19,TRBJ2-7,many,CASQKGAGDAYEQYF,TGTGCCAGTCAGAAAGGAGCGGGAGATGCCTACGAGCAGTACTTC
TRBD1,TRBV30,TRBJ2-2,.,CAWDRGGTGELFF,TGTGCCTGGGACAGGGGTGGCACCGGGGAGCTGTTTTTT
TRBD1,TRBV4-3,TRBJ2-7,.,CASSQHRDRGYEQYF,TGCGCCAGCAGCCAGCACCGGGACAGGGGTTACGAGCAGTACTTC
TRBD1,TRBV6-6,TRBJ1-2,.,CASSLYNRGVIDGYTF,TGTGCCAGCAGCCTATATAACAGGGGTGTAATTGATGGCTACACCTTC
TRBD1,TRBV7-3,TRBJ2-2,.,CASSGTGGTGELFF,TGTGCCAGCAGCGGGACAGGGGGCACCGGGGAGCTGTTTTTT
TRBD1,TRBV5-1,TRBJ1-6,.,CASSVDRGDASPLHF,TGCGCCAGCAGCGTAGACAGGGGCGACGCTTCACCCCTCCACTTT
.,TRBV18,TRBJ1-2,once,CASSPTLARGNYGYTF,TGTGCCAGCTCACCTACCCTGGCCAGGGGTAACTATGGCTACACCTTC
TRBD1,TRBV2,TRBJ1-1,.,CASNKQGETEAFF,TGTGCCAGCAACAAACAGGGGGAAACTGAAGCTTTCTTT
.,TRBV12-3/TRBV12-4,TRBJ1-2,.,CASSPDRNYGYTF,TGTGCCAGCAGCCCCGACAGGAACTATGGCTACACCTTC
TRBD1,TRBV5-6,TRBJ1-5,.,CASRRGGAGNQPQHF,TGTGCCAGCAGAAGAGGGGGCGCCGGCAATCAGCCCCAGCATTTT
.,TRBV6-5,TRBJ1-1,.,CASSYSGRAWTEAFF,TGTGCCAGCAGTTACTCCGGCAGGGCATGGACTGAAGCTTTCTTT
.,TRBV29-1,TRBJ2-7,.,CSAGQSYEQYF,TGCAGCGCAGGACAGTCCTACGAGCAGTACTTC
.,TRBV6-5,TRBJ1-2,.,CASSYSTPGGYGYTF,TGTGCCAGCAGTTACTCGACCCCCGGCGGCTATGGCTACACCTTC
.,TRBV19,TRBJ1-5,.,CASSLGSGDLGPQHF,TGTGCCAGTAGTTTGGGGTCGGGGGACCTAGGGCCCCAGCATTTT
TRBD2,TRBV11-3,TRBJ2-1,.,CASSREGLSYNEQFF,TGTGCCAGCAGCCGGGAGGGGTTATCCTACAATGAGCAGTTCTTC
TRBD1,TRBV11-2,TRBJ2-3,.,CASRITRDRLSDTQYF,TGTGCCAGCAGAATCACCCGGGACAGGCTATCAGATACGCAGTATTTT
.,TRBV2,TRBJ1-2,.,CASTVGGFNYGYTF,TGTGCCAGCACCGTAGGGGGTTTTAACTATGGCTACACCTTC
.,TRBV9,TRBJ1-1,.,CASSVREDTEAFF,TGTGCCAGCAGCGTAAGGGAGGACACTGAAGCTTTCTTT
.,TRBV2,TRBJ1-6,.,CASSEVQGSPLHF,TGTGCCAGCAGTGAAGTGCAGGGGTCACCCCTCCACTTT